Listed here are 30 T cell receptor beta chains from one sample, sequenced in a study of T cells after yellow fever vaccination. Via MiXCR, TCRdb re-called the 5' RACE reads, giving one row per CDR3 protein. The sample lists 20,000 to 25,000 distinct CDR3 sequences, roughly 5.5% seen once, with over 15% in the top ten. This specimen was PBMCs, either bulk or a sorted T-cell subset (CD4+, CD8+, memory, or dextramer-sorted; not recorded which), taken about 41 days after the first yellow fever vaccination. The receptors were sampled from a man younger than 35 who received the YFV17D yellow fever vaccine.

This clonotype was seen ten or more times. The V call is TRBV20-1, the J call TRBJ1-1; TRBD1 is a possible D gene (5 bases). The CDR3 contains 12 residues. Germline V gene sequence: CDR1 DFQATT, CDR2 SNEGSKA (reference sequence). Trimming cost V 6 bases and J 2 bases, with 10 bases left between them. For the CDR3, the DNA is TGCAGTGCCGAAAGGGGAAACACTGAAGCTTTCTTT. This translates into CSAERGNTEAFF.

This clonotype was observed at least ten times. The chain links TRBV20-1 to TRBJ1-1; TRBD1 might be the D (6 bases). Germline CDR1 and CDR2: DFQATT and SNEGSKA (reference sequence). V was shortened by 0 bases and J by 4 bases, with 12 bases between the two germline ends. The CDR3 covers 14 residues. The CDR3: CSARDPDRITEAFF. The CDR3, as DNA: TGCAGTGCTAGAGATCCGGACAGAATCACTGAAGCTTTCTTT.

This clonotype was recorded at least ten times. The rearrangement joins TRBV3-1 to TRBJ1-1, with 10 bases matching TRBD1. Germline trimming cut 4 bases from V and 1 base from J; bases unmatched to any gene: 6. Germline values: CDR1 LGHDT, CDR2 YNNKEL (reference sequence). The CDR3 length is 16 residues. CDR3 loop: CASSRTGGVQNTEAFF. The CDR3, as DNA: TGTGCCAGCAGCCGGACAGGGGGGGTTCAGAACACTGAAGCTTTCTTT.

This clonotype was observed many times. The chain joins TRBV12-3 or TRBV12-4 to TRBJ1-2; D perhaps matches TRBD1 (5 bases). The length of the CDR3 is 11 residues. Trimming shortened V by 6 bases and J by 8 bases, and 10 bases separated the two germline ends. The CDR3 DNA reads TGTGCCAGCAGATCGGGGCTAGGCTACACCTTC. Protein sequence: CASRSGLGYTF.

This clonotype showed up many times. The gene calls are TRBV20-1 and TRBJ1-5; TRBD1 matches 8 bases. This CDR3 has 11 amino acids. The V segment lost 5 bases and the J segment 11 bases; nucleotides outside the gene matches: 5. The germline gives CDR1 DFQATT, CDR2 SNEGSKA (reference sequence). CDR3 nucleotides: TGCAGTGCTTCTTACAGGGGGGCCCAGCATTTT. It yields the protein CSASYRGAQHF.

This clonotype was counted ten times or more. The chain uses TRBV15 and TRBJ1-2; 11 bases agree with TRBD1. Germline V gives CDR1 LNHNV, CDR2 YYDKDF (reference sequence). CDR3 length equals 15 residues. Losses at the gene ends were 5 bases for V and 8 bases for J; bases not matched to a gene: 10. The CDR3 region has the DNA TGTGCCACCAGCGAAGGCCGGGACAGGGGGAACGGCTACACCTTC. Translation gives CATSEGRDRGNGYTF.

This clonotype came up a few times. J is TRBJ1-2 and V is TRBV25-1; TRBD1 matches 8 bases. This CDR3 is 16 amino acids long. V shed 1 base and J 6 bases; nucleotides not matched to a gene: 10. Germline CDR1 and CDR2: MGHDK and SYGVNS. CDR3 loop: CASSESGTGTSDGYTF. The CDR3 nucleotides are TGTGCCAGCAGTGAATCGGGGACAGGCACCTCAGATGGCTACACCTTC.

In its sample, this clonotype was seen many times. The chain recombines TRBV28 with TRBJ1-2, with D perhaps matching TRBD1 (6 bases). V was trimmed by 4 bases and J by 4 bases, leaving 22 bases between them. In germline, CDR1 is MDHEN, CDR2 SYDVKM. The CDR3 has 17 residues. CDR3 bases: TGTGCCAGCAGTTCCTACAAAACCGGGACACGGATCTATGGCTACACCTTC. It encodes CASSSYKTGTRIYGYTF.

This clonotype was seen ten or more times. V is TRBV29-1 and J is TRBJ2-7; 8 bases fit TRBD1. The CDR3 runs 11 residues. The germline gives CDR1 SQVTM, CDR2 ANQGSEA. V was clipped by 4 bases and J by 12 bases; unmatched bases: 8. This CDR3 is CSVGYQGATYF. CDR3 coding DNA: TGCAGCGTTGGGTACCAGGGGGCCACGTACTTC.

This clonotype is medium-sized (0.01 to 0.1%) in the sample. The chain is built from TRBV5-1 and TRBJ2-5, with D perhaps being TRBD1 or TRBD2 (5 bases each). The CDR3 covers 15 residues. CDR1 and CDR2 (germline): SGHRS, YFSETQ. V gave up 3 bases and J gave up 2 bases, with 14 bases separating them. This CDR3 is CASSWRGTRQETQYF. The DNA of the CDR3 is TGCGCCAGCAGCTGGAGAGGGACGCGTCAAGAGACCCAGTACTTC.

This clonotype has a count of ten or more. V gene TRBV6-2 or TRBV6-3 combines with J gene TRBJ2-3; D is ambiguous. The ends were cut back, 1 base at V and 0 bases at J, with 2 bases in the middle. The CDR3 has 13 amino acids. Germline V gene lookup returns CDR1 MNHEY and CDR2 SVGEGT. CDR3: CASSYWSTDTQYF. CDR3 DNA: TGTGCCAGCAGTTACTGGAGCACAGATACGCAGTATTTT.

This clonotype was observed many times. CDR3 loop: CASSPTWGTGNTIYF. The CDR3 DNA sequence: TGTGCCAGCAGCCCTACTTGGGGGACGGGAAACACCATATATTTT. J is TRBJ1-3 and V is TRBV11-2; possible D gene TRBD1, 5 bases. The CDR3 extends over 15 amino acids. Looked up from germline, CDR1 is SGHAT and CDR2 is FQNNGV. Trimming took 5 bases from V and 4 from J, leaving 15 bases between them.

There are many counts of this clonotype. The chain carries TRBV4-1 and TRBJ1-4, with a weak D call TRBD1 (5 bases). Deletions cut 0 bases from V and 0 bases from J, with 14 bases between. CDR3 length: 18 residues. CDR1 and CDR2 (germline): MGHRA, YSYEKL. The CDR3 region has the DNA TGCGCCAGCAGCCAAGATCGGGGCACCGATGCAACTAATGAAAAACTGTTTTTT. Its protein product is CASSQDRGTDATNEKLFF.

This clonotype was detected ten times or more. This rearrangement joins TRBV7-2 to TRBJ1-5; D call uncertain. CDR1 is SGHTA and CDR2 is FQGNSA in the germline V gene. CDR3 length: 13 residues. V shed 3 bases and J shed 6 bases, with 9 bases lying between them. The CDR3 spells CASSFIISQPQHF. The CDR3, as DNA: TGTGCCAGCAGCTTTATAATATCTCAGCCCCAGCATTTT.

This clonotype has a count of ten or more. The chain combines TRBV20-1 with TRBJ1-1; D may be TRBD1 (6 bases). The CDR3 totals 11 residues. Trimming took 4 bases from V and 10 from J, leaving 13 bases between them. Germline V lookup: CDR1 DFQATT, CDR2 SNEGSKA (reference sequence). The CDR3 DNA sequence: TGCAGTGCTAAAACAGGGTTCGGAGCTTTCTTT. This gives the protein CSAKTGFGAFF.

This clonotype is labeled as medium-sized. V usage is TRBV24-1 and J usage is TRBJ2-5; maybe TRBD1 (6 bases). Germline CDR1 and CDR2: KGHDR and SFDVKD. Trimming pared 4 bases from V and 3 bases from J, leaving 14 bases between. The CDR3 is 15 residues long. CDR3 amino acids: CATSDATGTKETQYF. The CDR3 DNA reads as TGTGCCACCAGTGACGCTACCGGGACAAAAGAGACCCAGTACTTC.

This clonotype was counted many times. The J gene is TRBJ2-4, the V gene TRBV11-2; D call uncertain. Germline-derived CDR1 and CDR2 are SGHAT and FQNNGV. The CDR3 extends over 13 amino acids. V shed 6 bases and J shed 0 bases, with 6 bases lying between them. CDR3: CASRPIAKNIQYF. DNA for the CDR3: TGTGCCAGCAGACCAATAGCCAAAAACATTCAGTACTTC.

In its sample, this clonotype ranks as medium-sized. The chain is built from TRBV7-2 and TRBJ2-4; D is perhaps TRBD2 (7 bases). V dropped 6 bases and J dropped 1 base, with 19 bases sitting between them. The CDR3 extends over 17 amino acids. In germline, CDR1 is SGHTA, CDR2 FQGNSA. For the CDR3, the DNA is TGTGCCAGCAGTTCGACCCTAGGGGGGGCGGCCAAAAACATTCAGTACTTC. It codes for CASSSTLGGAAKNIQYF.

This clonotype ranks as medium-sized (0.01 to 0.1%). This CDR3 is CSARDVGSSYNEQFF. In DNA, the CDR3 is TGCAGTGCTAGAGATGTGGGGAGCTCCTACAATGAGCAGTTCTTC. The chain joins TRBV20-1 to TRBJ2-1; D is possibly TRBD2 (5 bases). Trimming took off 0 bases at V and 0 bases at J, with 9 bases between the two ends. CDR1 and CDR2 (germline): DFQATT, SNEGSKA (reference sequence). CDR3 length: 15 residues.

This clonotype was recorded at least ten times. The chain has TRBV3-1 and TRBJ2-5; 8 positions agree with TRBD2. The CDR3 extends over 15 amino acids. Germline V gives CDR1 LGHDT, CDR2 YNNKEL (reference sequence). The ends lost 2 bases at V and 4 bases at J; junction bases unmatched: 6. Here the CDR3 DNA reads TGTGCCAGCAGCCAACCGGGGGGGCCCACAGAGACCCAGTACTTC. Its translation: CASSQPGGPTETQYF.

In this sample, this clonotype turned up many times. The CDR3 coding sequence is TGTGCCAGCAGTGACAGCGCCCTGGAGCCCCAGCATTTT. This sequence encodes CASSDSALEPQHF. The chain has TRBV7-9 and TRBJ1-5; possibly TRBD1 for D (5 bases). The CDR3 totals 13 residues. Trimming took off 6 bases at V and 8 bases at J, with 14 bases between the two ends. Germline V gives CDR1 SEHNR, CDR2 FQNEAQ (reference sequence).

This clonotype was found many times. V gene TRBV4-3 combines with J gene TRBJ2-3; weak D call: TRBD1 (8 bases). Germline CDR1 is LGHNA and CDR2 is YSLEER. This CDR3 spans 16 amino acids. V lost 5 bases and J 4 bases, leaving 19 bases between the germline ends. CDR3 sequence: CASSAKTGGGADTQYF. CDR3 nucleotides: TGCGCCAGCAGCGCGAAAACAGGGGGGGGTGCAGATACGCAGTATTTT.

The table lists this clonotype with many counts. The V call is TRBV4-2, the J call TRBJ2-5; perhaps D is TRBD1 or TRBD2 (5 bases each). Deletions cut 0 bases from V and 10 bases from J, with 12 bases between. The CDR3 covers 13 residues. Germline V gives CDR1 LGHNA, CDR2 YNFKEQ. This CDR3 is CASSQETGALQYF. The CDR3 DNA reads as TGTGCCAGCAGCCAAGAAACCGGGGCCCTCCAGTACTTC.

Many counts were recorded for this clonotype. The chain combines TRBV3-1 with TRBJ2-1, with D hard to call. CDR1 is LGHDT and CDR2 is YNNKEL in the germline V gene (reference sequence). The V end lost 0 bases, the J end lost 7 bases, and 7 bases lay between the germline ends. The CDR3 runs to 13 residues. The CDR3 DNA reads as TGTGCCAGCAGCCAAGAAGTGGGGAATGAGCAGTTCTTC. This translates into CASSQEVGNEQFF.

This clonotype has ten or more counts. This chain uses TRBV30 with TRBJ2-7, with 11 bases aligning to TRBD2. Germline V gene lookup returns CDR1 GTSNPN and CDR2 SVGIG (reference sequence). V gave up 6 bases and J gave up 3 bases; unmatched junction bases: 4. This CDR3 has 13 residues. CDR3 nucleotides: TGTGCCTGTAACGGACTAGCGGGCTACGAGCAGTACTTC. Residues: CACNGLAGYEQYF.

This rearrangement joins TRBV6-4 to TRBJ2-1; D remains unclear. CDR3 length: 14 amino acids. Per germline, CDR1 MRHNA and CDR2 SNTAGT. The V end was cut by 5 bases, the J end by 9 bases, with 17 bases between. In nucleotides, the CDR3 is TGTGCCAGCAGTCTTACCAGGACCAACATTGAGCAGTTCTTC. This encodes CASSLTRTNIEQFF.

This clonotype was seen many times. This chain uses TRBV5-1 with TRBJ2-5; D remains ambiguous. Trimming took off 5 bases at V and 0 bases at J, with 11 bases between the two ends. Germline V gives CDR1 SGHRS, CDR2 YFSETQ. The CDR3 loop spans 14 amino acids. CDR3 sequence: CASRFQGDQETQYF. The CDR3 region has the DNA TGCGCCAGCAGATTTCAAGGTGACCAAGAGACCCAGTACTTC. Based on the CDR3 plus reference TRBV5-1 and TRBJ2-5, the full variable domain is KAGVTQTPRYLIKTRGQQVTLSCSPISGHRSVSWYQQTPGQGLQFLFEYFSETQRNKGNFPGRFSGRQFSNSRSEMNVSTLELGDSALYLCASRFQGDQETQYFGPGTRLLVL.

This clonotype occurred many times. The chain employs TRBV4-3 and TRBJ2-5, with 10 bases fitting TRBD2. CDR1 and CDR2 from the germline V gene are LGHNA and YSLEER. The CDR3 sequence is 16 residues long. V gave up 0 bases and J gave up 5 bases; unmatched junction bases: 6. This CDR3 reads CASSQDASGGWETQYF. The CDR3 DNA reads TGCGCCAGCAGCCAAGACGCTAGCGGGGGTTGGGAGACCCAGTACTTC.

This clonotype was counted ten times or more. This rearrangement joins TRBV5-1 to TRBJ2-1; a weak D match, TRBD1 (8 bases). V lost 3 bases and J lost 2, with 12 bases in between. The CDR3 sequence is 15 residues long. CDR1 is SGHRS, CDR2 YFSETQ, per germline. The CDR3 coding sequence is TGCGCCAGCAGCTCACAGGGGGGGGCCTACAATGAGCAGTTCTTC. It is translated as CASSSQGGAYNEQFF.

This clonotype came up many times. This chain uses TRBV5-1 with TRBJ2-7, with TRBD2 matching 7 bases. The CDR3 totals 13 residues. Germline V gene lookup returns CDR1 SGHRS and CDR2 YFSETQ. V shed 5 bases and J 5 bases; nucleotides not matched to a gene: 7. The chain's CDR3 is CASSTERGDEQYF. In nucleotides, the CDR3 is TGCGCCAGCAGTACCGAGCGGGGAGACGAGCAGTACTTC.